The entry below describes one T cell receptor (beta chain). The V gene lost 0 bases and the J gene lost 0 bases, with 11 bases spanning the gap. From germline, CDR1 is LGHDT and CDR2 YNNKEL (reference sequence). The CDR3 sequence is 17 residues long. This sample was included in a study of blood T cell repertoires in COVID-19. Overall study: Sample material is recorded as cDNA or gDNA derived from T cells, B-cell-depleted T cells, or PBMCs.

The authors' processing: Reference gene primers were amplified, and this amplification served to estimate nucleated cell counts. Data came from immunoSEQ multiplex PCR; TCRdb stores just in-frame clones and leaves some out. The D gene and trimming were derived from the DNA, and the V and J assignments and clone size from that table. The data show 200,000 to 300,000 clones, about 86% seen once. Participants were aged about 18 to 100 years from approximately 23 US areas. The V call is TRBV3-1 (or the pseudogene TRBV3-2), the J call TRBJ1-4; no reliable D call. Sequences were obtained from PBMCs or T cells enriched from blood (not recorded which). This sequence originates from a woman in her forties with acute COVID-19. CDR3 DNA: TGTGCCAGCAGCCAAGATTGGGCCTCTGCAACTAATGAAAAACTGTTTTTT. Amino acid sequence: CASSQDWASATNEKLFF.